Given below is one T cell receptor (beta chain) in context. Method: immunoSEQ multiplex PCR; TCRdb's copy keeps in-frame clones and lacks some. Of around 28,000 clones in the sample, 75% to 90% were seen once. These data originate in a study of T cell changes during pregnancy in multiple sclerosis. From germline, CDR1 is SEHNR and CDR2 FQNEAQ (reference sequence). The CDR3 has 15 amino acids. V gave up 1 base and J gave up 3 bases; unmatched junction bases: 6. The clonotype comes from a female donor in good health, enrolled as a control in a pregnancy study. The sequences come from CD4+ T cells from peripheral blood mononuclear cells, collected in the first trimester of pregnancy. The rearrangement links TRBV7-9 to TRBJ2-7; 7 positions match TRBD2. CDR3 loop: CASSLDPGGSYEQYF. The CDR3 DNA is TGTGCCAGCAGCTTAGACCCGGGAGGAAGCTACGAGCAGTACTTC.